The clone carrying this TCR beta chain was seen a single time. The record originates from a study of shared clonotypes between healthy human individuals. Germline values: CDR1 MNHNY, CDR2 SVGAGI (reference sequence). The CDR3 extends over 13 amino acids. The J segment lost 5 bases and the V segment lost 9 bases, leaving 5 bases of the junction unmatched. The assay was immunoSEQ multiplex PCR, and TCRdb's table has in-frame clones only and misses some. The sample has over 700,000 clones, approximately 72% seen once. The sequence came from a woman in her 30s in good health. The chain employs TRBV6-6 and TRBJ2-2, with 8 bases matching TRBD1. Sequencing was carried out using memory CD4+ T cells sorted from blood. Subset specified: CD45RA-negative fraction. The CDR3 spells CASGQGGTGELFF. CDR3 nucleotides: TGTGCCAGTGGACAGGGTGGGACCGGGGAGCTGTTTTTT.